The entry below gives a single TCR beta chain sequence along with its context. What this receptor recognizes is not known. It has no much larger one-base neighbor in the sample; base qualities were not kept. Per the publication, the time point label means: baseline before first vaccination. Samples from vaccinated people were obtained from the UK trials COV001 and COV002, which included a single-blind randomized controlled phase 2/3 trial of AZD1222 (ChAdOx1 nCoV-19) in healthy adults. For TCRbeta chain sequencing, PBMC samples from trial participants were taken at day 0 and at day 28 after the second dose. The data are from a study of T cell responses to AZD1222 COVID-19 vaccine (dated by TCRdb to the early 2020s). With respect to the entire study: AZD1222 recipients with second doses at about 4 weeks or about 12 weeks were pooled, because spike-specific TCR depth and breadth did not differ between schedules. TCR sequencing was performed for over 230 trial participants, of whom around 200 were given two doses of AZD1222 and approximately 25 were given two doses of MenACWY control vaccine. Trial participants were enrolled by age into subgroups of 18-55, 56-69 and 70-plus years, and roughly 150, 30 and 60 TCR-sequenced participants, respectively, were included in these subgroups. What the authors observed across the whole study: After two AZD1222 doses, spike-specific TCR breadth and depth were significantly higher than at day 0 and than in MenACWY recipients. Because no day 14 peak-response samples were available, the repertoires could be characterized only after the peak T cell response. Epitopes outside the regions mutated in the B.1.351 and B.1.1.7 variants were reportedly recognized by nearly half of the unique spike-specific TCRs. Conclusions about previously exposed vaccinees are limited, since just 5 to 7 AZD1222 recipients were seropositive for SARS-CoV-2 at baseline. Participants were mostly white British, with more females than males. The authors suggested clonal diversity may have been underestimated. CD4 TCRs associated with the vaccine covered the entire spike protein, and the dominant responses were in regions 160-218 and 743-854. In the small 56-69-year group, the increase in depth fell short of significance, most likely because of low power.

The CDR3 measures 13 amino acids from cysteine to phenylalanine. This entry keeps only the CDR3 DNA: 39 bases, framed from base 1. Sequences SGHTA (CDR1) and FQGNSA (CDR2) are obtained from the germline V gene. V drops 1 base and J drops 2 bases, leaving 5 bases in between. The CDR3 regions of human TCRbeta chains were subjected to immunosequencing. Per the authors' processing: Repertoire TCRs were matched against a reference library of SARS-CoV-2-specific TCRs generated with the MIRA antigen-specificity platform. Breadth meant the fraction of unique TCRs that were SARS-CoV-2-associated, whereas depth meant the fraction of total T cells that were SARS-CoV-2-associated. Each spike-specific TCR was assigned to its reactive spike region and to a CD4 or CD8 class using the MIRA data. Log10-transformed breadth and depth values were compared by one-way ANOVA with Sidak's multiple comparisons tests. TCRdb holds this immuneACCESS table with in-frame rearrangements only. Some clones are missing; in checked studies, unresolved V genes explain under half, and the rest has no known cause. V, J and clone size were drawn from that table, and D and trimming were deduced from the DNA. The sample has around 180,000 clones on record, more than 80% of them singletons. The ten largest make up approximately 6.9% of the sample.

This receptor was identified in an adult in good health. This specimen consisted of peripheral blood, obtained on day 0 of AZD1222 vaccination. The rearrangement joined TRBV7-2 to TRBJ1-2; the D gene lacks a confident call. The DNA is TGTGCCAGCAGCTTAGTCCAGAACTATGGCTACACCTTC. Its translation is CASSLVQNYGYTF.